A single T cell receptor beta chain is shown here with its context. Its cognate antigen is unknown. The method was immunoSEQ multiplex PCR; TCRdb's version includes in-frame clones alone and lacks a portion of them. Here the sample spans around 9,800 clones, about 89% being singletons. The sample belongs to a study of T cell clonotyping in hematopoietic cell transplantation. Study outcomes and limitations: Recipient TCR diversity dropped after transplant; expanded clonotypes rose from day 30 to 180. No sorting was done, leaving CD4 and CD8 contributions mixed. At the given depth, recipient repertoires were over 97% de novo clonotypes.

Recipients were bled about 28 days pretransplant and at posttransplant days 30, 100, 180. V lost 3 bases and J lost 1, with 17 bases in between. Germline CDR1 reads MNHNS; CDR2 reads SASEGT. The CDR3 extends over 17 amino acids. The sequence came from a male patient in his sixties who had an allogeneic stem cell transplant from an unrelated donor, so the T cells may come from the graft donor. Some clones in this sample may be carry-over from other donors' samples. The rearrangement uses TRBV6-1 and TRBJ2-3, with D tentatively TRBD1 or TRBD2 (6 bases each). The source material was PBMCs, sampled 180 days after allogeneic stem cell transplant. The CDR3 region is CASSEGAGMLRTDTQYF. The DNA for the CDR3 is TGTGCCAGCAGTGAGGGGGCGGGGATGCTCCGCACAGATACGCAGTATTTT.